The entry below gives a single TCR beta chain sequence along with its context. This sample stems from a study of T cells after yellow fever vaccination. TCRdb itself ran the 5' RACE reads through MiXCR, one entry per CDR3 protein. Among 300,000 or so distinct CDR3 sequences listed, under 9% were seen once. The CDR3 is 15 residues long. J was trimmed by 5 bases and V by 3 bases; bases with no gene match: 10. CDR1 and CDR2 (germline): SGHDT, YYEEEE. The chain uses TRBV5-6 and TRBJ2-5, with 7 bases lining up with TRBD1. Source: CD4+ T cells sorted from PBMCs, taken 5 days after the yellow fever booster vaccination. The clonotype was recovered from a man between 18 and 35 years old who received the YFV17D yellow fever vaccine. CDR3 bases: TGTGCCAGCAGCTCGAGACAGGGCTCGGGGGAGACCCAGTACTTC. Translation gives CASSSRQGSGETQYF.